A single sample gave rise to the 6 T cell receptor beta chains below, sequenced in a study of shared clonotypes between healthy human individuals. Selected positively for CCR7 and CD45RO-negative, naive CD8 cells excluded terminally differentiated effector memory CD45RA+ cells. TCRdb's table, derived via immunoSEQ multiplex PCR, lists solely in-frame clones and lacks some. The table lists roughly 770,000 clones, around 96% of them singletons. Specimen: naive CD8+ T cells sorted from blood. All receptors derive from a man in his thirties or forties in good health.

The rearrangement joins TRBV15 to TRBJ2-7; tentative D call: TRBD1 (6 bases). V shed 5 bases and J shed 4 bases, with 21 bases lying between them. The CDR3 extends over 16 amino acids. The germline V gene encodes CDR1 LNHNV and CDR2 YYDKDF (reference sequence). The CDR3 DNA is TGTGCCACCAGCCGAAGAGTTTCGCAGGGGTCGTACGAGCAGTACTTC. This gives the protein CATSRRVSQGSYEQYF.

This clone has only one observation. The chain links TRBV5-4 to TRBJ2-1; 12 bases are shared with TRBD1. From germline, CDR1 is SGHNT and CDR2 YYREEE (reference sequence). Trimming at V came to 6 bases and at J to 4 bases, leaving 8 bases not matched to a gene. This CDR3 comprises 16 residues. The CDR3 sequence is CASIEGDRGPYNEQFF. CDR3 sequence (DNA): TGTGCCAGCATAGAAGGGGACAGGGGGCCGTACAATGAGCAGTTCTTC.

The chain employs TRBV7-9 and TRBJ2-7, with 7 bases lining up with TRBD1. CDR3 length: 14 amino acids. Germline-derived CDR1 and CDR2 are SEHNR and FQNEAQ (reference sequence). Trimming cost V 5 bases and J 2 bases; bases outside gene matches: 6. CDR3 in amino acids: CASSKPGTAYEQYF. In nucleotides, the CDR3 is TGTGCCAGCAGCAAACCCGGGACAGCCTACGAGCAGTACTTC.

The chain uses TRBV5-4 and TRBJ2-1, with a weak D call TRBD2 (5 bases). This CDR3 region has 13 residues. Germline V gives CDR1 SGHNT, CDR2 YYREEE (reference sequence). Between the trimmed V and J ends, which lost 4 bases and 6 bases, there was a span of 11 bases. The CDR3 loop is CASSPTRFNEQFF. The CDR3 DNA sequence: TGTGCCAGCAGCCCAACTAGGTTCAATGAGCAGTTCTTC.

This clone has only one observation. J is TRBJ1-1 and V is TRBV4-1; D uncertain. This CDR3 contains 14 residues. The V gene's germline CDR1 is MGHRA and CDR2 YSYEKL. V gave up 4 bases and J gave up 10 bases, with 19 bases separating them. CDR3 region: CASSLEGALEGAFF. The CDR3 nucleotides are TGCGCCAGCAGCCTCGAGGGTGCTCTTGAGGGAGCTTTCTTT.

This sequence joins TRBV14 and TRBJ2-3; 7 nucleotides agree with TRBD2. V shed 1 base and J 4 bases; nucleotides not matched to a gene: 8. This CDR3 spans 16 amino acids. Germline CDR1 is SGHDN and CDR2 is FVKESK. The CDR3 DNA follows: TGTGCCAGCAGCCAAGTGGCGGGAGTCTTCGCAGATACGCAGTATTTT. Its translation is CASSQVAGVFADTQYF.